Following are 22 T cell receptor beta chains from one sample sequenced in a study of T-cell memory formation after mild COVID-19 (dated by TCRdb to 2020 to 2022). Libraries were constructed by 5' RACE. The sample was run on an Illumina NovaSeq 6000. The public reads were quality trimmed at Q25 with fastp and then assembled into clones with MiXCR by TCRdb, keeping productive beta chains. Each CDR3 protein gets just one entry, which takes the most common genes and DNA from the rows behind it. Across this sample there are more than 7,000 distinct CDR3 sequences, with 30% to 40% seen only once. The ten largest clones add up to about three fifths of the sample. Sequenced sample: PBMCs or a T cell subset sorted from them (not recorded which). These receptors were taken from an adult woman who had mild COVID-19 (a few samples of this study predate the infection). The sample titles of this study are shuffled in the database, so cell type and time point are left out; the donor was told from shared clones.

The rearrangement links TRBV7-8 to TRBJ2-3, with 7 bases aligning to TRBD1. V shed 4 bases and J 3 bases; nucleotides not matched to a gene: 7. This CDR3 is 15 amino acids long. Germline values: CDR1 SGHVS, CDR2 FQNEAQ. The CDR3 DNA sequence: TGTGCCAGCAGCTCGATCGGCAGGGGGACAGATACGCAGTATTTT. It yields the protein CASSSIGRGTDTQYF.

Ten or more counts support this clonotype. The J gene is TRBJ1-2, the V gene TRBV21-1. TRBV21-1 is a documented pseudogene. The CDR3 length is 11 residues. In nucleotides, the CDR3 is TGTGCCAGCATCAAGGGGAATGGCTACACCTTC. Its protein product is CASIKGNGYTF.

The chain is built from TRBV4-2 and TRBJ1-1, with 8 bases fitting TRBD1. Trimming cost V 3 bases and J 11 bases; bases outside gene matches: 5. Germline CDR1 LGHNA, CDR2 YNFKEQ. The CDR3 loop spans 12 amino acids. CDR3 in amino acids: CASSQETGDAFF. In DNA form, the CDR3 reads TGTGCCAGCAGCCAGGAGACAGGGGACGCTTTCTTT.

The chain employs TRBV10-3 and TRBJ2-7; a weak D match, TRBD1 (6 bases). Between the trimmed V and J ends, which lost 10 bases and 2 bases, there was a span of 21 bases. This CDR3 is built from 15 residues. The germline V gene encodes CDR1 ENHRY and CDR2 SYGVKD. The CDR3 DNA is TGTGCCACGATGGGGCGTCGGACAGAGGCCTACGAGCAGTACTTC. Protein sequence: CATMGRRTEAYEQYF.

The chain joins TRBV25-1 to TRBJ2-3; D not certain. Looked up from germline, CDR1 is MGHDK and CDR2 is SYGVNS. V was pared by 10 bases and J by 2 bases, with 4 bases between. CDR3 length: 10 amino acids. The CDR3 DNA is TGTGCCATCACCACAGATACGCAGTATTTT. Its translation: CAITTDTQYF.

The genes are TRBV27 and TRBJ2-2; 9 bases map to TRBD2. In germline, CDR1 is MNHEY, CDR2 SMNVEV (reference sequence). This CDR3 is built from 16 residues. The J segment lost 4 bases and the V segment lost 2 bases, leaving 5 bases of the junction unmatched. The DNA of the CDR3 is TGTGCCAGCAGTTTACGGCTAGCGGGGTTCACCGGGGAGCTGTTTTTT. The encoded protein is CASSLRLAGFTGELFF.

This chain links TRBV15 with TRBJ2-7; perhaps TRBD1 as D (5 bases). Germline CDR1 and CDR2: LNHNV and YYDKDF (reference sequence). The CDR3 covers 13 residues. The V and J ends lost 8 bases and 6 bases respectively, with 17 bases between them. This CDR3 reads CATAPTRAAEQYV. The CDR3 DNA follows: TGTGCCACCGCTCCGACCAGGGCGGCCGAGCAGTACGTC.

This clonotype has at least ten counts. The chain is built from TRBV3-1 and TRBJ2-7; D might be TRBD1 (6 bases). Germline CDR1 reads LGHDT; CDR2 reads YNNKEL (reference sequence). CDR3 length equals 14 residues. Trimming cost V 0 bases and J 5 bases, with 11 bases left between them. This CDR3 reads CASSQDARGHEQYF. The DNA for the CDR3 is TGTGCCAGCAGCCAAGATGCCAGGGGCCACGAGCAGTACTTC.

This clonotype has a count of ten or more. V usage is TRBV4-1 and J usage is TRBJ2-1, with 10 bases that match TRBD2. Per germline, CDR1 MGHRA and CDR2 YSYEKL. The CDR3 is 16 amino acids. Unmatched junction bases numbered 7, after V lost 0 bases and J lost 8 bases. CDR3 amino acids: CASSQELSGGAHEQFF. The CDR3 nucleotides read TGCGCCAGCAGCCAAGAGTTGAGCGGGGGGGCCCATGAGCAGTTCTTC.

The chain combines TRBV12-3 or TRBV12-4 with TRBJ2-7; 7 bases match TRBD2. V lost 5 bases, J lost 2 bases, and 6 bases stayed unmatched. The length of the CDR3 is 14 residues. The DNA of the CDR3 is TGTGCCAGCAGTGAAACCGGGACTACCTACGAGCAGTACTTC. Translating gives CASSETGTTYEQYF.

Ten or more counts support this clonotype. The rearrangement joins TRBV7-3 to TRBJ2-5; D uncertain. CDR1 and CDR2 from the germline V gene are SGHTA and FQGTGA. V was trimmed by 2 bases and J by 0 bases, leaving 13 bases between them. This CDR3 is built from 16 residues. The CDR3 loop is CASSLSGPTDQETQYF. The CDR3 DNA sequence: TGTGCCAGCAGCTTATCCGGCCCGACGGACCAAGAGACCCAGTACTTC.

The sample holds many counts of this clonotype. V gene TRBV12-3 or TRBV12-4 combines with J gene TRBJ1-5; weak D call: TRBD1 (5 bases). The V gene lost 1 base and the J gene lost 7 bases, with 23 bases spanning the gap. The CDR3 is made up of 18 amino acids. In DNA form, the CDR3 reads TGTGCCAGCAGTTTAGGGGGGGGTACGAGGGGTCGATGGCAGCCCCAGCATTTT. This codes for CASSLGGGTRGRWQPQHF.

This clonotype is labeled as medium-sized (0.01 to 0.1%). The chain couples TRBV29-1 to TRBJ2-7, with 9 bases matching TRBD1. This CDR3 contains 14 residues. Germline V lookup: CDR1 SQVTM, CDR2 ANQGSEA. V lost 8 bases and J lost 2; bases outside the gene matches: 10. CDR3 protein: CSSQGGQGPYEQYF. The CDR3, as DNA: TGCAGCTCACAAGGGGGACAGGGACCCTACGAGCAGTACTTC.

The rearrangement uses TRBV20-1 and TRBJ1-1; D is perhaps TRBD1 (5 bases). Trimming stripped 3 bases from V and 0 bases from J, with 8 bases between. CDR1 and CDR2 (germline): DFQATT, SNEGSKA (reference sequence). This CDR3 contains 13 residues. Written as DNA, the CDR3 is TGCAGTGCTAGGAGGGGAATGAACACTGAAGCTTTCTTT. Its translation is CSARRGMNTEAFF.

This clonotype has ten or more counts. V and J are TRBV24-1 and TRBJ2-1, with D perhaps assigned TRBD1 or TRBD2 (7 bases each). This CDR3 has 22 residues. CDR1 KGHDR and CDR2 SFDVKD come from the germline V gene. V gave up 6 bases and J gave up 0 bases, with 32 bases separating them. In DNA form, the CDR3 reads TGTGCCACCAGTAGGGCCAGGGGGGGGGGCGGCTCCAGCCCGTACTCCTACAATGAGCAGTTCTTC. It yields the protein CATSRARGGGGSSPYSYNEQFF.

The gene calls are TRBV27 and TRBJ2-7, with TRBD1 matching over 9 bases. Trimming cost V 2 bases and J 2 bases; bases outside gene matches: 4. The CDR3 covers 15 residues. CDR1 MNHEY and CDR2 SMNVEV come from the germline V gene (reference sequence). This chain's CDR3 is CASSLGQGITYEQYF. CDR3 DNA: TGTGCCAGCAGTTTAGGACAGGGGATTACCTACGAGCAGTACTTC.

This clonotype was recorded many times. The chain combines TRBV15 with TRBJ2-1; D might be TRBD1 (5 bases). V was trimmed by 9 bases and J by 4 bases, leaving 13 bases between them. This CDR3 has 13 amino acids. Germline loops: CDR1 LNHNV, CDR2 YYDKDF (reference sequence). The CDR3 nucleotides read TGTGCCACTAGGCCGACAGTATACAATGAGCAGTTCTTC. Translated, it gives CATRPTVYNEQFF.

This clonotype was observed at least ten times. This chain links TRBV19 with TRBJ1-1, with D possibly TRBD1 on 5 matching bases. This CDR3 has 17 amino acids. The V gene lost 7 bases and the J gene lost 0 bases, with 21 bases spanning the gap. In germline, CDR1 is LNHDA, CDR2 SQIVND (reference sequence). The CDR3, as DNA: TGTGCCAGTACCCTTGGACCCAGGGTGGGGATGAACACTGAAGCTTTCTTT. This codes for CASTLGPRVGMNTEAFF. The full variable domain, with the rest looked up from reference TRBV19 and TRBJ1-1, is DGGITQSPKYLFRKEGQNVTLSCEQNLNHDAMYWYRQDPGQGLRLIYYSQIVNDFQKGDIAEGYSVSREKKESFPLTVTSAQKNPTAFYLCASTLGPRVGMNTEAFFGQGTRLTVV.

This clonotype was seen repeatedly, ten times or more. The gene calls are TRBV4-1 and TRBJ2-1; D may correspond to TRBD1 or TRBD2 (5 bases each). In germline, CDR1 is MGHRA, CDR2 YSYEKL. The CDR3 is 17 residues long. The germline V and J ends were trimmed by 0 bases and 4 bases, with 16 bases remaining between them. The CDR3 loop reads CASSQDPGPILYNEQFF. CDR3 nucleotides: TGCGCCAGCAGCCAAGACCCGGGACCAATCCTTTACAATGAGCAGTTCTTC.

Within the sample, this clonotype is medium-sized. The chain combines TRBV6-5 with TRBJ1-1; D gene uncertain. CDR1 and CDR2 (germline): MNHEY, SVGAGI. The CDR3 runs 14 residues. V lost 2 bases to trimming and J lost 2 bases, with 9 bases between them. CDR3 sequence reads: CASSYGQPNTEAFF. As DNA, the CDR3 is TGTGCCAGCAGTTACGGCCAGCCCAACACTGAAGCTTTCTTT.

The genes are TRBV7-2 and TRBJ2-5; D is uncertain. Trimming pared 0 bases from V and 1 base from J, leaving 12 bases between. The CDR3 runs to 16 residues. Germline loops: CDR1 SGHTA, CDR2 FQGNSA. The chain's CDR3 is CASSLAPWRLQETQYF. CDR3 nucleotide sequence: TGTGCCAGCAGCTTAGCGCCATGGCGGCTCCAAGAGACCCAGTACTTC.

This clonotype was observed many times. This chain's CDR3 is CASSEWVGGKTEAFF. For the CDR3, the DNA is TGTGCCAGCAGTGAATGGGTTGGGGGGAAAACTGAAGCTTTCTTT. The gene calls are TRBV2 and TRBJ1-1; possible D gene TRBD1, 5 bases. The germline V and J ends were trimmed by 2 bases and 5 bases, with 15 bases remaining between them. CDR1 and CDR2 from the germline V gene are SNHLY and FYNNEI. The CDR3 has 15 amino acids.